This entry describes one TCR beta chain. Its antigen is as yet unknown. This sample is part of a study of cytomegalovirus exposure and HLA in healthy donors. The study, taken as a whole, reports: A few V segments could not be told apart, such as TRBV6-2 and TRBV6-3, and were left out.

PCR employed 60 Vbeta and 13 Jbeta primers. Clones were read by immunoSEQ multiplex PCR, and TCRdb kept only the in-frame ones, dropping some. The sample shows more than 150,000 clones, around three quarters of them seen only once. V was shortened by 3 bases and J by 5 bases, with 7 bases between the two germline ends. Germline loops: CDR1 MDHEN, CDR2 SYDVKM. The CDR3 length is 13 residues. The receptor was isolated from a woman aged 30 to 39 in good health and CMV-seropositive. Sequencing was carried out using PBMCs. The chain joins TRBV28 to TRBJ2-2; TRBD1 might be the D (5 bases). The CDR3 region is CASSFPGTGELFF. The CDR3 region has the DNA TGTGCCAGCAGTTTTCCAGGGACCGGGGAGCTGTTTTTT.